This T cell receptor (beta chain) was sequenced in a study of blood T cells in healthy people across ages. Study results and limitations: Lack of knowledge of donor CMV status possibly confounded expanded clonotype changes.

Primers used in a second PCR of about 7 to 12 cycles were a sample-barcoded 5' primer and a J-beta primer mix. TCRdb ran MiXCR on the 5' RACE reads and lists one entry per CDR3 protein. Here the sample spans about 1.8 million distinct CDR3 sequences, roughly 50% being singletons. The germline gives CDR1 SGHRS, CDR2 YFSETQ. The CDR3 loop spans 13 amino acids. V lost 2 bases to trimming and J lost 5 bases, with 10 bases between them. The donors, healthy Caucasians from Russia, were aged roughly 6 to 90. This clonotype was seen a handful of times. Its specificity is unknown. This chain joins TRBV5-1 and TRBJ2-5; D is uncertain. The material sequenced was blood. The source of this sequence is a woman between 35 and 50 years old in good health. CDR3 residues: CASSFQAMETQYF. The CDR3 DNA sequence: TGCGCCAGCAGCTTTCAAGCCATGGAGACCCAGTACTTC.